This TCR beta chain was identified during a study of shared clonotypes between healthy human individuals. Turning to the study itself: Three CD4 naive, three CD4 memory, two CD8 naive and one CD8 memory plate were used per donor.

Study conclusions and caveats: Sorted-subset sequencing was shown by rarefaction to be incomplete despite large depth. A few donors showed sharing of 4.5% to 6% of naive CD4 clonotypes.

J was trimmed by 0 bases and V by 6 bases; bases with no gene match: 3. CDR3 length: 14 residues. CDR1 is SGDLS and CDR2 is YYNGEE in the germline V gene. Assay: immunoSEQ multiplex PCR; the TCRdb copy retains only in-frame clones and omits some. This repertoire shows about 820,000 clones, over 90% found once; its top ten account for 20% to 30%. Concerning this clone itself: Its antigen remains unidentified.

CD45RO-negative, CCR7-selected cells formed the naive CD8 fraction, which excluded terminally differentiated effector memory CD45RA+ cells. The chain links TRBV9 to TRBJ2-1, with 7 bases matching TRBD2. The source material was naive CD8+ T cells sorted from blood. This clonotype originated in a man between 25 and 39 years old in good health. The CDR3 region is CASTSGISYNEQFF. The CDR3 DNA is TGTGCCAGCACCAGCGGGATCTCCTACAATGAGCAGTTCTTC.